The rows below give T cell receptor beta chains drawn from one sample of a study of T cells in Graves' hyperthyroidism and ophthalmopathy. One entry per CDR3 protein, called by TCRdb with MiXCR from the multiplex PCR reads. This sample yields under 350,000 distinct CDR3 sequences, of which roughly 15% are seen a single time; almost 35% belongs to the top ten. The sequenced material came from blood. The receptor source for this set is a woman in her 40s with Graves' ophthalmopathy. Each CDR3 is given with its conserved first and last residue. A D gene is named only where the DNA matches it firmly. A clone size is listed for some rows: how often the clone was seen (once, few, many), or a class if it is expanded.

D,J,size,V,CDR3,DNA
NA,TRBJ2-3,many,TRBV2,CASTRTDTQYF,TGTGCCAGCACTAGAACAGATACGCAGTATTTT
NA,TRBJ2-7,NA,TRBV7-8,CASREGGPHYEQYF,TGTGCCAGCAGGGAAGGGGGGCCACACTACGAGCAGTACTTC
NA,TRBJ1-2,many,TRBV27,CASRAHTPGEGYTF,TGTGCCAGCAGGGCCCATACTCCGGGGGAAGGCTACACCTTC
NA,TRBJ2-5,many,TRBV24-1,CATSEGGKETQYF,TGTGCCACCAGTGAAGGGGGGAAAGAGACCCAGTACTTC
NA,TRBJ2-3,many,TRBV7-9,CASSFAGSADTQYF,TGTGCCAGCAGCTTCGCGGGTAGCGCAGATACGCAGTATTTT
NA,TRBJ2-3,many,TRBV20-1,CSASPGSTDTQYF,TGCAGTGCTAGTCCTGGGAGCACAGATACGCAGTATTTT
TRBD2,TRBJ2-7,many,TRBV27,CASSLRGAGGGPYEQYF,TGTGCCAGCAGTTTACGGGGAGCGGGAGGGGGTCCCTACGAGCAGTACTTC
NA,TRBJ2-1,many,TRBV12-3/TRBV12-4,CASTHSGGNEQFF,TGTGCCAGCACCCACTCTGGGGGCAATGAGCAGTTCTTC
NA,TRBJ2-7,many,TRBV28,CASSPGLWREQYF,TGTGCCAGCAGCCCGGGCCTGTGGAGGGAGCAGTACTTC
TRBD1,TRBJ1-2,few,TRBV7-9,CASSQQGNGYTF,TGTGCCAGCAGCCAACAGGGGAATGGCTACACCTTC
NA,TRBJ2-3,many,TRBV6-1,CASRAVTDTQYF,TGTGCCAGCAGGGCCGTCACAGATACGCAGTATTTT
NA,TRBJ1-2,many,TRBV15,CATSAGARGDYGYTF,TGTGCCACCAGTGCGGGGGCTCGTGGGGACTATGGCTACACCTTC
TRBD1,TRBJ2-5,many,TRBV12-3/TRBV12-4,CASSLRDRDQETQYF,TGTGCCAGCAGTTTACGGGACAGGGACCAAGAGACCCAGTACTTC
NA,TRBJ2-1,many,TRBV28,CASSSRLAELYNEQFF,TGTGCCAGCAGTTCCCGGTTAGCGGAGCTCTACAATGAGCAGTTCTTC
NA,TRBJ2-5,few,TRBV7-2,CASSPQVGSQETQYF,TGTGCCAGCAGCCCGCAGGTGGGGTCCCAAGAGACCCAGTACTTC
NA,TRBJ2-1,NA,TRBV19,CASSIGRGRNNEQFF,TGTGCCAGTAGTATAGGTAGAGGGAGAAACAATGAGCAGTTCTTC
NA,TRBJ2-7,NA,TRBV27,CASSRTWGMGRSYEQYF,TGTGCCAGCAGTCGCACCTGGGGTATGGGTAGGTCCTACGAGCAGTACTTC
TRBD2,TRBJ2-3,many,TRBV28,CASSSLAGITLTQYF,TGTGCCAGCAGTTCCCTAGCGGGGATTACTCTTACGCAGTATTTT
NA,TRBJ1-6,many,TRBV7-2,CASSLGSRGSYNSPLHF,TGTGCCAGCAGCTTAGGATCACGGGGCTCCTATAATTCACCCCTCCACTTT
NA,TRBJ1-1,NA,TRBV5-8,CASSLRSGGRATEAFF,TGTGCCAGCAGCTTACGGTCCGGGGGTAGGGCCACTGAAGCTTTCTTT
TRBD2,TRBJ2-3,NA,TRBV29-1,CSSRVSGGTDTQYF,TGCAGCTCGAGGGTTAGCGGGGGAACAGATACGCAGTATTTT
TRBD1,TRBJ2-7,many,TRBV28,CASSEPRDRGNEQYF,TGTGCCAGCAGTGAACCTAGGGACAGGGGCAACGAGCAGTACTTC
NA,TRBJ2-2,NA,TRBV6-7,CASSCRGPNTGELFF,TGTGCCAGCAGTTGCCGGGGCCCTAACACCGGGGAGCTGTTTTTT
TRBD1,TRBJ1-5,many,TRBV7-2,CASSPDGRTGTGQPQHF,TGTGCCAGCAGCCCCGATGGTAGGACAGGGACAGGTCAGCCCCAGCATTTT
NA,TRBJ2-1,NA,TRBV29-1,CSVCLLFGFYNEQFF,TGCAGCGTTTGTCTACTATTCGGATTTTACAATGAGCAGTTCTTC
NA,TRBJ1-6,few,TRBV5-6,CASSLALAGSNSPLHF,TGTGCCAGCAGCTTGGCCTTGGCAGGGAGTAATTCACCCCTCCACTTT
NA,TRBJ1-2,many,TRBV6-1,CASREGPTSNYGYTF,TGTGCCAGCAGGGAGGGACCTACTTCTAACTATGGCTACACCTTC
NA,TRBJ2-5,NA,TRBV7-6,CASSLAGPETQYF,TGTGCCAGCAGCTTAGCGGGTCCCGAGACCCAGTACTTC